The subject of this entry is one TCR beta chain. Antigen unknown. Total RNA amounting to 3500 ng went into each TCR library. A template switching step added UMIs, each with a 6-nucleotide sample barcode. TCRdb processed the 5' RACE reads again and assigns one entry to each CDR3 protein, with no DNA. The sample's table shows just over 300,000 distinct CDR3 sequences. The sample is drawn from a study of monozygotic twins with inflammatory bowel disease. In germline, CDR1 is SGHAT, CDR2 FQNNGV. The CDR3 is made up of 15 amino acids. Whole-study findings and limits: Relative clonotype sharing with others was diminished in IBD patients versus healthy twins, particularly with disease activity.

This clonotype was sampled from a human donor with ulcerative colitis or Crohn's disease, or a healthy co-twin of an affected twin (not recorded which). Sequencing used blood. The chain combines TRBV11-2 with TRBJ2-7; as DNA is missing, the TRBD1 call by TCRdb cannot be tested. The CDR3 region is CASSLEAPQSYEQYF.